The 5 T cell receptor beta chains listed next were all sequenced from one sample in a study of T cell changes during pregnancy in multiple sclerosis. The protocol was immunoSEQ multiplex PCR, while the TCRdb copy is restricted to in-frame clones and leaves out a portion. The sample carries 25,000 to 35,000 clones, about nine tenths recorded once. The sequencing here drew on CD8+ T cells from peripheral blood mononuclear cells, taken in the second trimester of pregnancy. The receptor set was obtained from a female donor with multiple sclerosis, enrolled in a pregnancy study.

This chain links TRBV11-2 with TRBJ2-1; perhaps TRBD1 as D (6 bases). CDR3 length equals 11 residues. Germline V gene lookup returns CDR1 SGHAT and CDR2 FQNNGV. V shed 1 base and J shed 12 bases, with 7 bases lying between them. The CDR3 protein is CASSLGTAQFF. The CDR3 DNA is TGTGCCAGCAGCTTAGGGACAGCGCAGTTCTTC.

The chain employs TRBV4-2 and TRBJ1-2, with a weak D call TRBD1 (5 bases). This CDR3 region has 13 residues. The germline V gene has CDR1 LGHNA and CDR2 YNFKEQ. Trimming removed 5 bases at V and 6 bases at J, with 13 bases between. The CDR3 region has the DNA TGTGCCAGCAGCTCAAGGGGCGTCGATGGCTACACCTTC. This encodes CASSSRGVDGYTF.

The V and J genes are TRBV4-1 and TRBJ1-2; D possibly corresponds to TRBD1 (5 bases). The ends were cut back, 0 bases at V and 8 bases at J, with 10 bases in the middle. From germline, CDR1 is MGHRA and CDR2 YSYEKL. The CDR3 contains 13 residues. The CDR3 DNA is TGCGCCAGCAGCCAAGAGTTGGGGCTCGGCTACACCTTC. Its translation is CASSQELGLGYTF.

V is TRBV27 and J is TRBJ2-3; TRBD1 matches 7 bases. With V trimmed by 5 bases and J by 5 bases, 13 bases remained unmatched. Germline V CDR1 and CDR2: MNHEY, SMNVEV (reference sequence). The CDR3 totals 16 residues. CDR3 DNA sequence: TGTGCCAGCAGTCGACTGCCAGCAGGGGGTGGAGATACGCAGTATTTT. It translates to CASSRLPAGGGDTQYF.

The CDR3 is CATLEPGTSRYNEQFF. CDR3 DNA sequence: TGTGCCACCTTAGAACCCGGGACTAGTCGCTACAATGAGCAGTTCTTC. The V and J genes are TRBV15 and TRBJ2-1, with 8 positions matching TRBD2. The CDR3 is 16 amino acids. The germline V gene has CDR1 LNHNV and CDR2 YYDKDF (reference sequence). V lost 8 bases to trimming and J lost 3 bases; unmatched junction nucleotides: 12.